This passage covers 20 T cell receptor beta chains from one sample sequenced in a study of blood T cell repertoires in COVID-19. Method: immunoSEQ multiplex PCR; TCRdb's copy keeps in-frame clones and lacks some. The data show 100,000 or so clones, roughly 91% seen once. Sequenced sample: peripheral blood. The source is a human donor with acute or convalescent COVID-19. The donor label of this sample is uncertain.

This rearrangement joins TRBV7-2 to TRBJ2-3; 15 bases agree with TRBD2. The germline CDR1 and CDR2 sequences are SGHTA and FQGNSA. The CDR3 is 16 amino acids. V shed 6 bases, J shed 4 bases, and the junction held 5 bases outside the gene matches. The CDR3, as DNA: TGTGCCAGCAGACGGACTAGCGGGAGGGCCGCAGATACGCAGTATTTT. Its protein product is CASRRTSGRAADTQYF.

The chain employs TRBV9 and TRBJ1-3, with D possibly matching TRBD1 (6 bases). This CDR3 region has 14 residues. CDR1 and CDR2 (germline): SGDLS, YYNGEE. Trimming removed 0 bases at V and 2 bases at J, with 6 bases between. The CDR3 loop reads CASSVGTAGNTIYF. In DNA, the CDR3 is TGTGCCAGCAGCGTAGGGACAGCTGGAAACACCATATATTTT.

The rearrangement uses TRBV12-3 or TRBV12-4 and TRBJ1-2; no firm D call. This CDR3 comprises 12 residues. V gave up 3 bases and J gave up 4 bases, with 6 bases separating them. CDR3 amino acids: CASSLRSYGYTF. The CDR3 DNA follows: TGTGCCAGCAGTTTGAGATCCTATGGCTACACCTTC.

V and J are TRBV28 and TRBJ1-5; no clear D. The germline V gene has CDR1 MDHEN and CDR2 SYDVKM. CDR3 length: 15 amino acids. Deletions cut 3 bases from V and 1 base from J, with 10 bases between. CDR3: CASSLGGVSNQPQHF. CDR3 DNA: TGTGCCAGCAGTTTGGGAGGTGTCAGCAATCAGCCCCAGCATTTT. The whole variable domain, filled in from reference TRBV28 and TRBJ1-5, reads DVKVTQSSRYLVKRTGEKVFLECVQDMDHENMFWYRQDPGLGLRLIYFSYDVKMKEKGDIPEGYSVSREKKERFSLILESASTNQTSMYLCASSLGGVSNQPQHFGDGTRLSIL.

The chain links TRBV7-8 to TRBJ2-7; 7 bases agree with TRBD1. The V and J ends lost 5 bases and 0 bases, in that order; junction bases with no gene match: 7. This CDR3 is built from 15 residues. The germline CDR1 and CDR2 sequences are SGHVS and FQNEAQ. The CDR3 spells CASSAHRDSSYEQYF. The CDR3, as DNA: TGTGCCAGCAGCGCCCACCGGGACAGCTCCTACGAGCAGTACTTC.

The chain uses TRBV5-1 and TRBJ2-6; 9 bases line up with TRBD1. The CDR3 consists of 21 residues. Germline V gene sequence: CDR1 SGHRS, CDR2 YFSETQ. J gave up 2 bases and V 2 bases, and 17 bases lay outside the gene matches. CDR3 in amino acids: CASSLSPIRPGQGTGANVLTF. CDR3 DNA sequence: TGCGCCAGCAGCTTATCACCTATCCGACCGGGACAGGGAACTGGGGCCAACGTCCTGACTTTC.

The rearrangement joins TRBV7-9 to TRBJ2-1; no clear D. The germline CDR1 and CDR2 sequences are SEHNR and FQNEAQ (reference sequence). The CDR3 contains 16 residues. Trimming removed 2 bases from V and 9 bases from J, with 20 bases in between. The CDR3 region is CASSLPRGSNYGEQFF. The CDR3 DNA reads TGTGCCAGCAGCTTACCAAGAGGTTCAAATTACGGTGAGCAGTTCTTC.

The V and J genes are TRBV6-5 and TRBJ1-1; no reliable D call. V lost 6 bases to trimming and J lost 2 bases, with 10 bases between them. CDR1 is MNHEY and CDR2 is SVGAGI in the germline V gene. The CDR3 contains 13 residues. The CDR3 here is CASRIQSNTEAFF. The CDR3 coding sequence is TGTGCCAGCAGGATACAGAGTAACACTGAAGCTTTCTTT.

V usage is TRBV28 and J usage is TRBJ2-3; D not resolved. The CDR3 length is 12 residues. CDR1 is MDHEN and CDR2 is SYDVKM in the germline V gene. Trimming shortened V by 5 bases and J by 0 bases, and 3 bases separated the two germline ends. CDR3 region: CASSPSTDTQYF. CDR3 bases: TGTGCCAGCAGTCCGAGCACAGATACGCAGTATTTT.

The gene calls are TRBV19 and TRBJ1-2, with 8 bases aligning to TRBD1. V lost 10 bases, J lost 2 bases, and 12 bases stayed unmatched. This CDR3 contains 15 residues. Germline assignment: CDR1 LNHDA and CDR2 SQIVND (reference sequence). In nucleotides, the CDR3 is TGTGCCATTCCGACCCCAGGGGGCGCGAACTATGGCTACACCTTC. The encoded protein is CAIPTPGGANYGYTF.

This clone showed up just a few times. Other DNA sequences within the sample encode an identical CDR3. The chain employs TRBV5-1 and TRBJ1-2; weak D call: TRBD1 (5 bases). The CDR3 has 13 residues. Germline V gives CDR1 SGHRS, CDR2 YFSETQ. The V and J ends lost 1 base and 2 bases respectively, with 6 bases between them. The CDR3 nucleotides are TGCGCCAGCAGCTTGTCAGGGAACTATGGCTACACCTTC. Amino acid sequence: CASSLSGNYGYTF.

The chain is built from TRBV4-1 and TRBJ2-5; TRBD2 matches at 13 bases. Germline V gene lookup returns CDR1 MGHRA and CDR2 YSYEKL. This CDR3 has 17 amino acids. The junction had 6 bases not matched to a gene; V was cut back by 0 bases and J by 5 bases. CDR3: CASSQDPLAGGRETQYF. The CDR3 region has the DNA TGCGCCAGCAGCCAAGACCCACTAGCGGGAGGGAGGGAGACCCAGTACTTC.

This clone was seen only once. The chain employs TRBV7-2 and TRBJ2-5; 9 bases fit TRBD2. The J segment lost 2 bases and the V segment lost 7 bases, leaving 8 bases of the junction unmatched. Germline values: CDR1 SGHTA, CDR2 FQGNSA. This CDR3 region has 15 residues. The CDR3 DNA reads as TGTGCCAGCACGAGGGAGCGGGGGGTGCAAGAGACCCAGTACTTC. Translation: CASTRERGVQETQYF.

The chain recombines TRBV7-2 with TRBJ2-5; perhaps TRBD1 as D (5 bases). This CDR3 region has 14 residues. The ends were cut back, 2 bases at V and 2 bases at J, with 9 bases in the middle. The germline V gene encodes CDR1 SGHTA and CDR2 FQGNSA. CDR3 amino acids: CASSLSRGQETQYF. CDR3 nucleotide sequence: TGTGCCAGCAGCTTAAGTAGGGGACAAGAGACCCAGTACTTC.

The chain joins TRBV6-2 or TRBV6-3 to TRBJ1-2; maybe TRBD1 (6 bases). V was clipped by 6 bases and J by 4 bases, with 15 bases between them. The CDR3 is made up of 14 amino acids. Per the germline V gene, CDR1 is MNHEY and CDR2 is SVGEGT. CDR3 region: CASSHRVMPYGYTF. The DNA of the CDR3 is TGTGCCAGCAGCCACAGGGTAATGCCCTATGGCTACACCTTC.

This clone was seen once. This chain joins TRBV25-1 and TRBJ1-6; D gene uncertain. This CDR3 contains 13 residues. V lost 5 bases to trimming and J lost 0 bases, with 2 bases between them. Germline V gene lookup returns CDR1 MGHDK and CDR2 SYGVNS. The CDR3: CASSYSYNSPLHF. CDR3 coding DNA: TGTGCCAGCAGTTACTCCTATAATTCACCCCTCCACTTT.

The chain couples TRBV4-3 to TRBJ2-1; TRBD2 matches at 13 bases. Per the germline V gene, CDR1 is LGHNA and CDR2 is YSLEER. Germline trimming cut 0 bases from V and 1 base from J; bases unmatched to any gene: 9. This CDR3 comprises 20 residues. The CDR3 here is CASSQDPGLAGVRSYNEQFF. The CDR3 DNA reads TGCGCCAGCAGCCAAGATCCCGGACTAGCGGGGGTGAGATCCTACAATGAGCAGTTCTTC.

This chain links TRBV7-8 with TRBJ2-1, with 7 bases fitting TRBD1. CDR1 is SGHVS and CDR2 is FQNEAQ in the germline V gene. The CDR3 is 16 amino acids. J gave up 5 bases and V 2 bases, and 9 bases lay outside the gene matches. CDR3 sequence reads: CASSLSTGTLDNEQFF. Written as DNA, the CDR3 is TGTGCCAGCAGCTTATCGACAGGGACACTCGACAATGAGCAGTTCTTC.

In this sample, this clone turned up once. The rearrangement links TRBV5-4 to TRBJ2-1, with TRBD1 identical over 9 bases. Germline CDR1 reads SGHNT; CDR2 reads YYREEE (reference sequence). J gave up 4 bases and V 0 bases, and 2 bases lay outside the gene matches. The CDR3 runs 15 residues. This chain's CDR3 is CASSLGQGVYNEQFF. As DNA, the CDR3 is TGTGCCAGCAGCTTGGGACAGGGGGTTTACAATGAGCAGTTCTTC. The variable domain in full, with the rest retrieved from reference TRBV5-4 and TRBJ2-1, is ETGVTQSPTHLIKTRGQQVTLRCSSQSGHNTVSWYQQALGQGPQFIFQYYREEENGRGNFPPRFSGLQFPNYSSELNVNALELDDSALYLCASSLGQGVYNEQFFGPGTRLTVL.

The CDR3 loop reads CASSQDRAGAKTDTDTQYF. CDR3 DNA: TGTGCCAGCAGCCAAGATCGAGCGGGGGCAAAGACTGACACAGATACGCAGTATTTT. The V call is TRBV3-1 (or the pseudogene TRBV3-2), the J call TRBJ2-3; 8 nucleotides line up with TRBD2. CDR1 and CDR2 (germline): LGHDT, YNNKEL (reference sequence). CDR3 length: 19 residues. V shed 0 bases and J 2 bases; nucleotides not matched to a gene: 13.